Below, one T cell receptor beta chain is given with its context. The antigen is unknown. The source of the sample is a study of T cell clones after liver transplantation. Study-wide background: Third-party-reactive TCRbeta sequences from pre-transplant mixed lymphocyte reactions served as antigen-independent comparators. Study-level points and caveats: Post-transplant, graft-donor-reactive CD4 TCRbeta sequences in blood dropped significantly in most of the 8 subjects. Rather than being deleted, graft donor-reactive T cells may have moved into the graft.

Sequencing was performed with immunoSEQ multiplex PCR; in TCRdb, only in-frame clones are kept and a portion is missing. Of 25,000 to 35,000 clones in the sample, just under 95% were seen once. Here the sequenced sample was CD8+ T cells from blood, taken 12 months after liver transplant. The sequence derives from a human patient who received a liver transplant. Some T cells may arise from the graft donor.

The CDR3 DNA follows: TGTGCCAGCAGCTCCCGTCTTCGGGCGGGAGTTCACGAGCAGTACTTC. Its translation is CASSSRLRAGVHEQYF. This chain connects TRBV11-2 to TRBJ2-7; 7 positions match TRBD2. Germline V gene data show CDR1 as SGHAT and CDR2 as FQNNGV. The CDR3 has 16 residues. J gave up 5 bases and V 4 bases, and 14 bases lay outside the gene matches. The full variable domain, its missing parts supplied by reference TRBV11-2 and TRBJ2-7, is EAGVAQSPRYKIIEKRQSVAFWCNPISGHATLYWYQQILGQGPKLLIQFQNNGVVDDSQLPKDRFSAERLKGVDSTLKIQPAKLEDSAVYLCASSSRLRAGVHEQYFGPGTRLTVT.